Reported below is one T cell receptor beta chain. Its antigen is still unknown. Clones were sequenced by immunoSEQ multiplex PCR, and TCRdb holds only the in-frame ones, with some missing. The data hold under 2,000,000 clones, with just under 95% observed a single time. Selected positively for CCR7 and CD45RO-negative, naive CD8 cells excluded terminally differentiated effector memory CD45RA+ cells. The sample comes from a study of shared clonotypes between healthy human individuals. Study-level results: In this cohort, only blood was sampled, and tissue repertoires likely differ. Non-shared clonotypes showed lower generation probabilities than clonotypes common to all four donors.

Trimming cost V 2 bases and J 3 bases, with 19 bases left between them. Germline V gives CDR1 SEHNR, CDR2 FQNEAQ (reference sequence). This CDR3 contains 17 residues. This sequence joins TRBV7-9 and TRBJ2-5; weak D call: TRBD2 (6 bases). This clonotype was sampled from a man younger than 35 in good health. Sequenced input: naive CD8+ T cells sorted from blood. In nucleotides, the CDR3 is TGTGCCAGCAGCTTAATCGTTACGGACTGGACTAAAGAGACCCAGTACTTC. Its protein product is CASSLIVTDWTKETQYF.